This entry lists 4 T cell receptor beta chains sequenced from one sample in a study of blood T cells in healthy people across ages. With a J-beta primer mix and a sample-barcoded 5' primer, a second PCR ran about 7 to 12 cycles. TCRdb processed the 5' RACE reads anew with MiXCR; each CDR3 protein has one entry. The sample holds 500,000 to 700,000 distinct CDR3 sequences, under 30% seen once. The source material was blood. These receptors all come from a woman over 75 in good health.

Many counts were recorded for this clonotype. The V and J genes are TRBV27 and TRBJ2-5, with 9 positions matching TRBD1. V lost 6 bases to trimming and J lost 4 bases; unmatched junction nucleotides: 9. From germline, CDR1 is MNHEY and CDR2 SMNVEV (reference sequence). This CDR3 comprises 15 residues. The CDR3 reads CASRKNGQGRETQYF. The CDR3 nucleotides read TGTGCCAGCAGAAAAAATGGACAGGGGCGAGAGACCCAGTACTTC.

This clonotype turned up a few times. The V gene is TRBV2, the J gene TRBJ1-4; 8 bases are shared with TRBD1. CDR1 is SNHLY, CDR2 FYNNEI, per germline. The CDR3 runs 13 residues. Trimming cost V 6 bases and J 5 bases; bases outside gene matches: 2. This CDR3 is CASSRDRNEKLFF. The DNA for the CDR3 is TGTGCCAGCAGCAGGGACAGGAATGAAAAACTGTTTTTT.

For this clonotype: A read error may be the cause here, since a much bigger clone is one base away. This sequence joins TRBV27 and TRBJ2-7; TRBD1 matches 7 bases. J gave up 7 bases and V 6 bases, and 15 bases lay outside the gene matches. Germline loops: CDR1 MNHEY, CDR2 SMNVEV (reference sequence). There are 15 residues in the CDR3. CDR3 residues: CASSPGGNTYNEQYF. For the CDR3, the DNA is TGTGCCAGCAGCCCAGGGGGAAATACCTACAATGAGCAGTACTTC.

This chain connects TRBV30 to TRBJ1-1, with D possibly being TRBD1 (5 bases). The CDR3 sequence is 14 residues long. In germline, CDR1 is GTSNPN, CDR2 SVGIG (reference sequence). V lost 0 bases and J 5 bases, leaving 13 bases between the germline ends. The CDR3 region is CAWSVGQGYTEAFF. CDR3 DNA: TGTGCCTGGAGTGTAGGCCAGGGATATACTGAAGCTTTCTTT.